This T cell receptor beta chain was identified in a study of shared clonotypes between healthy human individuals. Study-wide points: Limitation of the genetic and exposure-history diversity represented came from the few donors. Non-shared clonotypes had lower generation probabilities than clonotypes shared by all four sorted-subset donors. Sharing across a handful of donors was seen in about 5% of naive CD4 clonotypes.

Genomic DNA belonging to each subset was distributed in equal measure over several immunoSEQ plates. Generated by immunoSEQ multiplex PCR, the TCRdb table keeps only in-frame clones and is missing some. The sample lists some 690,000 clones, less than 95% occurring once. V shed 4 bases and J 6 bases; nucleotides not matched to a gene: 7. The CDR3 runs 15 residues. CDR1 is MNHNY, CDR2 SVGAGI, per germline (reference sequence). As concerns this clone: Its antigen is currently unknown.

Sequencing was carried out using memory CD8+ T cells from PBMCs. As for subset: CD45RO+ cells pooled with CCR7-negative TemRA cells. This TCR derives from a man aged 18 to 30 in good health. Some clones in this sample may be carry-over from other donors' samples. The gene calls are TRBV6-6 and TRBJ2-2; 8 bases map to TRBD1. DNA of the CDR3: TGTGCCAGCAGTTTTCGGACAGGGCAGGCCGGGGAGCTGTTTTTT. Protein product: CASSFRTGQAGELFF.